This TCR beta chain was recorded in a study of T cell responses to AZD1222 COVID-19 vaccine. Profiled with immunoSEQ multiplex PCR; TCRdb holds only in-frame clones, not every one. Here the sample spans about 150,000 clones, approximately 91% being singletons. Note on this clone: Its target is unknown.

Overall study findings and caveats: Spike-specific TCR breadth and depth went up after people got two AZD1222 doses. Donors were mostly white British, more females; clonal diversity possibly underestimated. Sampling that yielded the repertoires occurred only after the peak T cell response. The CD4 TCRs associated with vaccination extended across spike and predominated at 160-218 and 743-854.

Germline CDR1 reads SGHNT; CDR2 reads YENEEA. V was pared by 5 bases and J by 1 base, with 8 bases between. The CDR3 length is 13 residues. Specimen: peripheral blood, collected after recovery from COVID-19. The chain is built from TRBV11-3 and TRBJ1-1; D remains unclear. The sequence came from an adult who had recovered from COVID-19. The CDR3 DNA is TGTGCCAGCAGCAAAGACGGGAACACTGAAGCTTTCTTT. Encoded protein: CASSKDGNTEAFF.